Listed below are T cell receptor beta chains from one sample, sequenced in a study of a mutant IDH1 vaccine in newly diagnosed glioma. Profiling relied on immunoSEQ multiplex PCR, and the TCRdb table lists in-frame clones only, not all of them. This sample has some 120,000 clones; around four fifths occur once, and the top ten carry under 7%. No antigen has been identified for these receptors. Sample: PBMCs, taken from a glioma patient whose treatment included an IDH1 peptide vaccine. All receptors come from a man aged 40-50 years with glioma. The CDR3 runs from the conserved cysteine through the conserved F or W. Fields, in order: CDR3 length, V gene, clone size, J gene, D gene, CDR3 DNA, CDR3 protein. A D gene is named only where the DNA matches it firmly. Size tells how often a clone was seen (once, few, many) or the class of an expanded clone, and some rows leave it out.

cdr3_length: 16; v_call: TRBV4-1; clone_size: -; j_call: TRBJ2-7; d_call: TRBD2; cdr3_nt: TGCGCCAGCAGCCAATTGATGGGGAGGCGGGAGTACGAGCAGTACTTC; cdr3_aa: CASSQLMGRREYEQYF
cdr3_length: 14; v_call: TRBV30; clone_size: once; j_call: TRBJ1-1; d_call: -; cdr3_nt: TGTGCCTGGAGTGTACGGGGAGGGAACACTGAAGCTTTCTTT; cdr3_aa: CAWSVRGGNTEAFF
cdr3_length: 17; v_call: TRBV25-1; clone_size: -; j_call: TRBJ2-1; d_call: TRBD1; cdr3_nt: TGTGCCAGCAGTGAATGGGGGACAGGGGCTGCGTACAATGAGCAGTTCTTC; cdr3_aa: CASSEWGTGAAYNEQFF
cdr3_length: 12; v_call: TRBV29-1; clone_size: -; j_call: TRBJ1-3; d_call: TRBD1; cdr3_nt: TGCAGCGCACTACAGGGGGAAGTAACCATATATTTT; cdr3_aa: CSALQGEVTIYF
cdr3_length: 17; v_call: TRBV9; clone_size: -; j_call: TRBJ2-3; d_call: -; cdr3_nt: TGTGCCAGCAGCGCAGAAATAAGGGGGCCGGGGGTGGATACGCAGTATTTT; cdr3_aa: CASSAEIRGPGVDTQYF
cdr3_length: 15; v_call: TRBV5-6; clone_size: -; j_call: TRBJ2-1; d_call: TRBD2; cdr3_nt: TGTGCCAGCAGCTTGGGTCTAGCGGGACGAGATGAGCAGTTCTTC; cdr3_aa: CASSLGLAGRDEQFF
cdr3_length: 14; v_call: TRBV29-1; clone_size: -; j_call: TRBJ2-1; d_call: -; cdr3_nt: TGCAGCGTTGAAGATGGCGCTCGACTTGGGGAGCAGTTCTTC; cdr3_aa: CSVEDGARLGEQFF
cdr3_length: 14; v_call: TRBV19; clone_size: -; j_call: TRBJ1-5; d_call: -; cdr3_nt: TGTGCCAGTAGTTGGTCGGGGGGCAATCAGCCCCAGCATTTT; cdr3_aa: CASSWSGGNQPQHF
cdr3_length: 14; v_call: TRBV2; clone_size: many; j_call: TRBJ1-2; d_call: TRBD1; cdr3_nt: TGTGCCAGCAGTGGTCCCAGGGGGATGGGTGGCTACACCTTC; cdr3_aa: CASSGPRGMGGYTF
cdr3_length: 13; v_call: TRBV30; clone_size: once; j_call: TRBJ2-7; d_call: -; cdr3_nt: TGTGCCTGGAGCCCCGGCAACGCCTACGAGCAGTACTTC; cdr3_aa: CAWSPGNAYEQYF
cdr3_length: 15; v_call: TRBV5-1; clone_size: -; j_call: TRBJ1-5; d_call: -; cdr3_nt: TGCGCCAGCAGCCGAGGGGGGAGTAGCAATCAGCCCCAGCATTTT; cdr3_aa: CASSRGGSSNQPQHF
cdr3_length: 14; v_call: TRBV19; clone_size: few; j_call: TRBJ1-4; d_call: -; cdr3_nt: TGTGCCAGTAGTACAGGGCTTGCTAATGAAAAACTGTTTTTT; cdr3_aa: CASSTGLANEKLFF
cdr3_length: 16; v_call: TRBV4-3; clone_size: -; j_call: TRBJ2-1; d_call: -; cdr3_nt: TGCGCCAGCAGCCAAGATGGGGGGCGCATATACAATGAGCAGTTCTTC; cdr3_aa: CASSQDGGRIYNEQFF
cdr3_length: 11; v_call: TRBV28; clone_size: -; j_call: TRBJ2-7; d_call: -; cdr3_nt: TGTGCCAGCAGCCCGGCCTACGAGCAGTACTTC; cdr3_aa: CASSPAYEQYF
cdr3_length: 17; v_call: TRBV27; clone_size: -; j_call: TRBJ2-2; d_call: TRBD1; cdr3_nt: TGTGCCAGCAGTTTAGTCTTCGGGACAGGGGTCAGAGGGGAGCTGTTTTTT; cdr3_aa: CASSLVFGTGVRGELFF
cdr3_length: 15; v_call: TRBV28; clone_size: once; j_call: TRBJ2-7; d_call: -; cdr3_nt: TGTGCCAGCAGTTTATGGGGAGAGGGCTCCTACGAGCAGTACTTC; cdr3_aa: CASSLWGEGSYEQYF
cdr3_length: 11; v_call: TRBV29-1; clone_size: -; j_call: TRBJ1-1; d_call: -; cdr3_nt: TGCAGCGTTGACCTAGTTCCTGAAGCTTTCTTT; cdr3_aa: CSVDLVPEAFF
cdr3_length: 18; v_call: TRBV9; clone_size: -; j_call: TRBJ2-3; d_call: TRBD2; cdr3_nt: TGTGCCAGCACCCAAGGGACTAGCGGGAGTCGAGGTGCAGATACGCAGTATTTT; cdr3_aa: CASTQGTSGSRGADTQYF
cdr3_length: 19; v_call: TRBV28; clone_size: -; j_call: TRBJ1-5; d_call: -; cdr3_nt: TGTGCCAGCAGCCCCATTTTTGGGTATGAGGGACTTAGCAATCAGCCCCAGCATTTT; cdr3_aa: CASSPIFGYEGLSNQPQHF
cdr3_length: 18; v_call: TRBV5-4; clone_size: -; j_call: TRBJ1-2; d_call: TRBD1; cdr3_nt: TGTGCCAGCACCGCGGGGCCCGGGACAGGGGGCTACAAGGATGGCTACACCTTC; cdr3_aa: CASTAGPGTGGYKDGYTF
cdr3_length: 15; v_call: TRBV7-9; clone_size: -; j_call: TRBJ2-5; d_call: -; cdr3_nt: TGTGCCAGCAGCCATGGGACTGAGGAACTGGAGACCCAGTACTTC; cdr3_aa: CASSHGTEELETQYF
cdr3_length: 13; v_call: TRBV6-1; clone_size: -; j_call: TRBJ2-2; d_call: -; cdr3_nt: TGTGCCAGCAGGGCCCAGAACACCGGGGAGCTGTTTTTT; cdr3_aa: CASRAQNTGELFF
cdr3_length: 16; v_call: TRBV7-2; clone_size: once; j_call: TRBJ1-1; d_call: -; cdr3_nt: TGTGCCAGCAGCTTATTCCCATACGGCCCCTACACTGAAGCTTTCTTT; cdr3_aa: CASSLFPYGPYTEAFF
cdr3_length: 15; v_call: TRBV4-3; clone_size: -; j_call: TRBJ2-3; d_call: TRBD2; cdr3_nt: TGCGCCAGCAGCCAGGCGGGAGCTAGCACAGATACGCAGTATTTT; cdr3_aa: CASSQAGASTDTQYF
cdr3_length: 15; v_call: TRBV2; clone_size: once; j_call: TRBJ2-5; d_call: TRBD2; cdr3_nt: TGTGCCAGCAGCCTAGCGGGGGGGACCCAAGAGACCCAGTACTTC; cdr3_aa: CASSLAGGTQETQYF
cdr3_length: 15; v_call: TRBV5-6; clone_size: -; j_call: TRBJ1-2; d_call: TRBD1; cdr3_nt: TGTGCCAGCAGACCCTTCCGGGACAGGGTCTATGGCTACACCTTC; cdr3_aa: CASRPFRDRVYGYTF
cdr3_length: 15; v_call: TRBV30; clone_size: -; j_call: TRBJ2-5; d_call: -; cdr3_nt: TGTGCCTGGAGTCCCCGTTCTTACGGGAGAGAGACCCAGTACTTC; cdr3_aa: CAWSPRSYGRETQYF
cdr3_length: 11; v_call: TRBV12-5; clone_size: once; j_call: TRBJ2-7; d_call: -; cdr3_nt: TGTGCTAGTGGTTTGTGGGGGGCGCCGTACTTC; cdr3_aa: CASGLWGAPYF
cdr3_length: 13; v_call: TRBV5-5; clone_size: -; j_call: TRBJ1-2; d_call: -; cdr3_nt: TGTGCCAGCAGCTTGGAGGTCCTAGGAGGCTACACCTTC; cdr3_aa: CASSLEVLGGYTF